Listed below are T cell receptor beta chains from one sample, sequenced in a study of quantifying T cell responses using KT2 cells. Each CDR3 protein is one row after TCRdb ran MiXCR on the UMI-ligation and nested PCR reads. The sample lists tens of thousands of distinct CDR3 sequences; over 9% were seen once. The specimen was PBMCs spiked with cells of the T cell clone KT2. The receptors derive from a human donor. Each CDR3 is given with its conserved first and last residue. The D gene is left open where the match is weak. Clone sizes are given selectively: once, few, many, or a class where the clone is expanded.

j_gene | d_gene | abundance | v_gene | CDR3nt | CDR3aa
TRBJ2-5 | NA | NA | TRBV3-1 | TGTGCCAGCAGCCTACCCGGTCAGACCCAGTACTTC | CASSLPGQTQYF
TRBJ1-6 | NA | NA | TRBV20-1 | TGCAGTGCCCCTGGTGGGGGCGCGGCTTCACCCCTCCACTTT | CSAPGGGAASPLHF
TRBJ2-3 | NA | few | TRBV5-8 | TGTGCCAGCAGCTTGGAGGCAGCCACAGATACGCAGTATTTT | CASSLEAATDTQYF
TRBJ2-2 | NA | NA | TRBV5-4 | TGTGCCAGCAGCCTCTGGCGGGGAGTTAACACCGGGGAGCTGTTTTTT | CASSLWRGVNTGELFF
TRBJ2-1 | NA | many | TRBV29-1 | TGCAGCGTTGAAGGGATTGAAGGAAACAATGAGCAGTTCTTC | CSVEGIEGNNEQFF
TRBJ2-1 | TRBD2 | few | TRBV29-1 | TGCAGCGTTGAAAAAGCGGGAGGCACCTACAATGAGCAGTTCTTC | CSVEKAGGTYNEQFF
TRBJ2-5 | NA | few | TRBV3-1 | TGTGCCAGCAGCCAAGTAATCGGGGAGACCCAGTACTTC | CASSQVIGETQYF
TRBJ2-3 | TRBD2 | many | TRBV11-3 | TGTGCCAGCAGCCTCCTGACTAGCGCCCTTAGCACAGATACGCAGTATTTT | CASSLLTSALSTDTQYF
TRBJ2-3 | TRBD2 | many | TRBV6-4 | TGTGCCAGCAGTGAACTAGCGGGAGGTGAAGATACGCAGTATTTT | CASSELAGGEDTQYF
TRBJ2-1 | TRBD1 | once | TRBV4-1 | TGCGCCAGCAGCCAAGGCCCGTTCACGAGGGACAGGAGGGTCGATGAGCGGTTCTTC | CASSQGPFTRDRRVDERFF
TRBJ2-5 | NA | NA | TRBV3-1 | TGTGCCAGCAGCCCATCCGGAATCATGACAGTGTACCAAGAGACCCAGTACTTC | CASSPSGIMTVYQETQYF
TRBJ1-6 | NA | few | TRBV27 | TGTGCCAGCAGTTTGTCGGGCCTAATATTTTCACCCCTCCACTTT | CASSLSGLIFSPLHF
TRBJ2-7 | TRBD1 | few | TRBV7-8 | TGTGCCAGCAGCCTCGGGACAGCCTCCTACGAGCAGTACTTC | CASSLGTASYEQYF
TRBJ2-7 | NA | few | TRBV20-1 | TGCAGTGCCAGCTCCTACGAGCAGTACTTC | CSASSYEQYF
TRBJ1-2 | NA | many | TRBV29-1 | TGCAGCGCCTTTGGGGGGTTGGACTATGGCTACACCTTC | CSAFGGLDYGYTF
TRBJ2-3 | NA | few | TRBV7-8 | TGTGCCAGCAGCTTCCGGGGTCCCACAGATACGCAGTATTTT | CASSFRGPTDTQYF
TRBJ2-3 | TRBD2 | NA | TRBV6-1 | TGTGCCAGCCTTACAGTAGCGGGGCCCACAGATACGCAGTATTTT | CASLTVAGPTDTQYF
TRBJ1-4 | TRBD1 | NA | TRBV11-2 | TGTGCCAGCAGCTCTAGTCGGGACAGGCAAAATGAAAAACTGTTTTTT | CASSSSRDRQNEKLFF
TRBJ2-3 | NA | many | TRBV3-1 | TGTGCCAGCAGCCAAGATCCTCTCTCAAGCACAGATACGCAGTATTTT | CASSQDPLSSTDTQYF
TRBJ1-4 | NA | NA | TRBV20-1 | TGCAGTGCTAGCAACAGGGCCGCTAATGAAAAACTGTTTTTT | CSASNRAANEKLFF
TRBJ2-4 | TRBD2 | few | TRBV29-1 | TGCAGCGTTGGCGGGAGCGGAAACATTCAGTACTTC | CSVGGSGNIQYF
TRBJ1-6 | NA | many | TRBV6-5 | TGTGCCAGCAGCAGAGGGACGACTCATAATTCACCCCTCCACTTT | CASSRGTTHNSPLHF
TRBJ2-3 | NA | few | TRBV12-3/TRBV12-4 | TGTGCCAGCAGTAAGCGCACAGATACGCAGTATTTT | CASSKRTDTQYF
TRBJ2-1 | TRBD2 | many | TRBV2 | TGTGCCAGCAGCGAACTAGCGGGGGGTTTTGATGAGCAGTTCTTC | CASSELAGGFDEQFF
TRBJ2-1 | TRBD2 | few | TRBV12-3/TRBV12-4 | TGTGCCAGCAGTACGACGACTAGCGGGGGCAACAATGAGCAGTTCTTC | CASSTTTSGGNNEQFF
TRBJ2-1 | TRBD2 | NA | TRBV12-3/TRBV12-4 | TGTGCCACCGGGACTAGCGGAGGAATCTACAATGAGCAGTTCTTC | CATGTSGGIYNEQFF
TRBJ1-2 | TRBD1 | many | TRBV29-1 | TGCAGCGTTGGACGGACAGGGGGTGATTCCTCTAATAACTATGGCTACACCTTC | CSVGRTGGDSSNNYGYTF
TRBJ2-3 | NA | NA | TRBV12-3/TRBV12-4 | TGTGCCAGCAGTTTTGGTGCTAGCACAGATACGCAGTATTTT | CASSFGASTDTQYF
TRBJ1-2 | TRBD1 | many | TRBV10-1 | TGCGCCAGCATTACATTTGGACAGGCCATAGGTCTGAACTATGGCTACACCTTC | CASITFGQAIGLNYGYTF
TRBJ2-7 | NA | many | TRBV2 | TGTGCCAGCAGTGGTGACTCCAGGCAGAACTCCTACGAGCAGTACTTC | CASSGDSRQNSYEQYF
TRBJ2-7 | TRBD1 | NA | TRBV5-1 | TGCGCCAGCAGCGGACAGGGGGCCCCCTACGAGCAGTACTTC | CASSGQGAPYEQYF
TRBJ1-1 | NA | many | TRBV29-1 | TGCAGCGCTCAACAGGGCATGAACACTGAAGCTTTCTTT | CSAQQGMNTEAFF
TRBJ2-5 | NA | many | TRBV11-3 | TGTGCCAGCAGCGGCAGGGGCGGGGAGACCCAGTACTTC | CASSGRGGETQYF
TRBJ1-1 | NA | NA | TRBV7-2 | TGTGCCAGCAGCTTAAATGCGGGGTGGAACACTGAAGCTTTCTTT | CASSLNAGWNTEAFF
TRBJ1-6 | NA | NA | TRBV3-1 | TGTGCCAGCAGCCCGGGACGATATAATTCACCCCTCCACTTT | CASSPGRYNSPLHF
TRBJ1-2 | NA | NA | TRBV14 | TGTGCCAGCAGCCAAGAGGAGGGGACCTATGGCTACACCTTC | CASSQEEGTYGYTF
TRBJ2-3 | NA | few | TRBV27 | TGTGCCAGCAGTTTTACAGGGACGCCAGATACGCAGTATTTT | CASSFTGTPDTQYF
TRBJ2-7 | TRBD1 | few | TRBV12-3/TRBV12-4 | TGTGCCAGCAGTTTCCAGATTCTCCGGGACAGAACGGGGGAGCAGTACTTC | CASSFQILRDRTGEQYF
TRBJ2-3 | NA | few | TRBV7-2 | TGTGCCAGCAGCCGAAGCGGTGAGGGTTTCACAGATACGCAGTATTTT | CASSRSGEGFTDTQYF
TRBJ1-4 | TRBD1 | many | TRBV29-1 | TGCAGCGCTGGGACAGGCATTAATGAAAAACTGTTTTTT | CSAGTGINEKLFF
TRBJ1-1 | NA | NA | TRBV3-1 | TGTGCCAGCAGCCATAGCAGTGAAGCTTTCTTT | CASSHSSEAFF
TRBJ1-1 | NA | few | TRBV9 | TGTGCCAGCAGCGTAGGTGGTACTGAAGCTTTCTTT | CASSVGGTEAFF
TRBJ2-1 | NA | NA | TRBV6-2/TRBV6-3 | TGTGCCAGCAGTAGGGGCTGGATCAATGAGCAGTTCTTC | CASSRGWINEQFF
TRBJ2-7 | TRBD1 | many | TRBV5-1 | TGCGCCAGCAGCTTGGAGGGACAGGGGACCTACGAGCAGTACTTC | CASSLEGQGTYEQYF
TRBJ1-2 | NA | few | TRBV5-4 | TGTGCCAGCAGCTTTATCCATAACTATGGCTACACCTTC | CASSFIHNYGYTF
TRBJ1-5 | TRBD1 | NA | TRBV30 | TGTGCCTGGAGTAACGGTGGACAGGGCAATCAGCCCCAGCATTTT | CAWSNGGQGNQPQHF
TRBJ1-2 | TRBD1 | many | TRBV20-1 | TGCAGTGCCCTTAGGACAGGGGTGAGCTATGGCTACACCTTC | CSALRTGVSYGYTF
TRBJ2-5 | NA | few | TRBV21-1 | TGTGCCAGCAGCAAAGATGGTGGCTGTAGGAGGCAAGAGACCCAGTACTTC | CASSKDGGCRRQETQYF
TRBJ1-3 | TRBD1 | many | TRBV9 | TGTGCCAGCAGCGTTCCGGGACAGCCCATCTCTGGAAACACCATATATTTT | CASSVPGQPISGNTIYF
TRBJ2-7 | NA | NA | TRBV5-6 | TGTGCCAGCAGCTTGGCCCCTACCGGCGAAGCCGAGCAGTACTTC | CASSLAPTGEAEQYF
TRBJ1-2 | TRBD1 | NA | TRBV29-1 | TGCAGCGTTGAAGCACAGGGGGATGGCTACACCTTC | CSVEAQGDGYTF
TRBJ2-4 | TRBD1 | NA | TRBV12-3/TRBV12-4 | TGTGCCAGCAAACCAGGGGGCGTTGGAAGCATTCAGTACTTC | CASKPGGVGSIQYF
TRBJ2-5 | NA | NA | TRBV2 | TGTGCCAGCAGTGAAGCCGGAGCGGCCACAGGGACCCAGTACTTC | CASSEAGAATGTQYF
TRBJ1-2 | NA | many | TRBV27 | TGTGCCAGCAGTTTAGTAGGCGGGAACTATGGCTACACCTTC | CASSLVGGNYGYTF